These 13 T cell receptor beta chains were sequenced from one sample in a study of regulatory T cells in long-lasting Graves disease (dated by TCRdb to about 2021). Libraries came from multiplex PCR. Sequenced on an Illumina HiSeq 4000. iRepertoire HTBI primers and Arm-PCR amplification of CDR3 regions were used to construct TCR beta libraries. TCRdb ran its own pipeline on the public reads, namely fastp trimming at Q25 and MiXCR clone calling, and kept in-frame beta chains. When rows share a CDR3 protein, they turn into one entry using the most common DNA and genes. The sample yields approximately 440,000 distinct CDR3 sequences; 23% were counted once. Jointly, the top ten make up around 24% of the sample. The time point label corresponds to: persistent/refractory GD, antithyroid drugs over 5 years with positive TRAb. For both TCR sequencing and RNA sequencing, RNA was extracted from PBMCs in TRIzol.

The sample consisted of peripheral blood mononuclear cells (PBMCs), taken when the disease was refractory, from a patient treated with antithyroid drugs. The receptors here all came from a female donor with Graves disease.

This clonotype was seen only a few times. The chain employs TRBV7-3 and TRBJ2-6, with a tentative D call TRBD2 (7 bases). CDR1 SGHTA and CDR2 FQGTGA come from the germline V gene. The CDR3 is made up of 16 amino acids. V was shortened by 6 bases and J by 0 bases, with 12 bases between the two germline ends. In DNA form, the CDR3 reads TGTGCCAGCAGTTGGGGGGGGGCCTCTGGGGCCAACGTCCTGACTTTC. This codes for CASSWGGASGANVLTF.

This clonotype has just a few counts. The chain couples TRBV18 to TRBJ2-7, with D perhaps matching TRBD2 (6 bases). V was trimmed by 2 bases and J by 5 bases, leaving 16 bases between them. The CDR3 has 15 amino acids. Germline V gene sequence: CDR1 KGHSH, CDR2 LQKENI. The CDR3 reads CASSPLSGSFNEQYF. The CDR3 region has the DNA TGTGCCAGCTCACCATTATCCGGGAGCTTTAACGAGCAGTACTTC.

V and J are TRBV7-2 and TRBJ2-2; 9 nucleotides line up with TRBD1. V lost 4 bases and J lost 7; bases outside the gene matches: 7. Looked up from germline, CDR1 is SGHTA and CDR2 is FQGNSA. The CDR3 is 15 residues long. DNA of the CDR3: TGTGCCAGCAGCTCTCCGACAGGGGGTTACGGGGAGCTGTTTTTT. Translation: CASSSPTGGYGELFF.

The sample holds many counts of this clonotype. The V gene is TRBV2, the J gene TRBJ1-4; the D is unclear. The CDR3 covers 14 residues. CDR1 SNHLY and CDR2 FYNNEI come from the germline V gene. V shed 4 bases and J shed 8 bases, with 14 bases lying between them. The CDR3 protein is CASSVWEEGEKLFF. The CDR3 DNA reads as TGTGCCAGCAGTGTATGGGAGGAAGGCGAAAAACTGTTTTTT.

This clonotype appeared many times. This sequence joins TRBV28 and TRBJ1-4; no firm D call. Per the germline V gene, CDR1 is MDHEN and CDR2 is SYDVKM. V was clipped by 3 bases and J by 8 bases, with 10 bases between them. The CDR3 has 13 amino acids. CDR3 amino acids: CASSFETGEKLFF. CDR3 DNA: TGTGCCAGCAGTTTTGAGACCGGGGAAAAACTGTTTTTT.

This clonotype has ten or more counts. As DNA, the CDR3 is TGCAGTGCTATCTCTGGAGGGGGCGGGTACGAGCAGTACTTC. Translating gives CSAISGGGGYEQYF. The J gene is TRBJ2-7, the V gene TRBV20-1; D might be TRBD1 (7 bases). The V end lost 4 bases, the J end lost 4 bases, and 17 bases lay between the germline ends. Germline CDR1 DFQATT, CDR2 SNEGSKA (reference sequence). This CDR3 is built from 14 residues.

This clonotype occurred many times. The J gene is TRBJ2-7, the V gene TRBV11-2, with a possible D match to TRBD2 (5 bases). The CDR3 sequence is 13 residues long. V was trimmed by 6 bases and J by 6 bases, leaving 15 bases between them. Germline V CDR1 and CDR2: SGHAT, FQNNGV. The CDR3 DNA follows: TGTGCCAGCAGGTCGGCGATGAGGGCCGAGCAGTACTTC. Amino acid sequence: CASRSAMRAEQYF.

V gene TRBV7-3 combines with J gene TRBJ2-2; D might be TRBD1 (6 bases). Deletions cut 5 bases from V and 1 base from J, with 14 bases between. Germline CDR1 is SGHTA and CDR2 is FQGTGA. This CDR3 contains 16 residues. The CDR3: CASSGSDRLNTGELFF. The DNA of the CDR3 is TGTGCCAGCAGCGGAAGCGACAGGCTGAACACCGGGGAGCTGTTTTTT.

This chain uses TRBV20-1 with TRBJ2-2, with 9 bases identical to TRBD2. V shed 3 bases, J shed 6 bases, and the junction held 8 bases outside the gene matches. Germline V lookup: CDR1 DFQATT, CDR2 SNEGSKA (reference sequence). CDR3 length: 15 amino acids. CDR3 coding DNA: TGCAGTGCTAGCCCCCGAGCGGGAGGAGCCGGGGAGCTGTTTTTT. It translates to CSASPRAGGAGELFF.

This clonotype was picked up a small number of times. The chain carries TRBV5-6 and TRBJ1-5, with unresolved D. The ends were cut back, 6 bases at V and 2 bases at J, with 9 bases in the middle. This CDR3 region has 13 residues. Germline CDR1 SGHDT, CDR2 YYEEEE. The CDR3 sequence: CASTMAGNQPQHF. In DNA form, the CDR3 reads TGTGCCAGCACCATGGCGGGCAATCAGCCCCAGCATTTT.

This clonotype was counted many times. A junction boundary mismatches the germline segment, possibly from a read error. The gene calls are TRBV27 and TRBJ1-1; no clear D. This CDR3 spans 14 amino acids. Germline V gives CDR1 MNHEY, CDR2 SMNVEV (reference sequence). The DNA for the CDR3 is TGTGCCAGCAGCCTAGGGTACCGGAACTCTGAAGCTTTCTTT. Its translation: CASSLGYRNSEAFF.

This clonotype appeared many times. The rearrangement uses TRBV29-1 and TRBJ1-1; 7 positions agree with TRBD1. The V gene's germline CDR1 is SQVTM and CDR2 ANQGSEA. This CDR3 has 15 residues. With V trimmed by 7 bases and J by 0 bases, 11 bases remained unmatched. CDR3 amino acids: CSGRQGGKMNTEAFF. In DNA form, the CDR3 reads TGCAGCGGCCGACAGGGAGGAAAGATGAACACTGAAGCTTTCTTT.

CDR3 sequence (DNA): TGTGCCAGCAGTTTCCGCCTAGCGAGAATAGAGCAGTACTTC. Translated: CASSFRLARIEQYF. The chain uses TRBV28 and TRBJ2-7, with D maybe TRBD2 (6 bases). Trimming shortened V by 3 bases and J by 7 bases, and 16 bases separated the two germline ends. Germline CDR1 and CDR2: MDHEN and SYDVKM. The CDR3 has 14 amino acids.